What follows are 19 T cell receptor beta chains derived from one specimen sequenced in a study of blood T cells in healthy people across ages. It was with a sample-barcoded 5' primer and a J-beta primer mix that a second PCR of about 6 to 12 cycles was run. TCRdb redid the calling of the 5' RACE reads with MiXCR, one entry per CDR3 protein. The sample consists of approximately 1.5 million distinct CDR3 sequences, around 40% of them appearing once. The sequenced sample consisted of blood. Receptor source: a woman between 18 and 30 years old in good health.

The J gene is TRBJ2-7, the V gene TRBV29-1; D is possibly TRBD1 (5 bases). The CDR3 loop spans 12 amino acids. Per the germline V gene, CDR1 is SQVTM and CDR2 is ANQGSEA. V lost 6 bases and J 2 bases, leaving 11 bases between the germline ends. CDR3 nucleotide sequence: TGCAGCGTGCTTAGGGGTGCCTACGAGCAGTACTTC. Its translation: CSVLRGAYEQYF.

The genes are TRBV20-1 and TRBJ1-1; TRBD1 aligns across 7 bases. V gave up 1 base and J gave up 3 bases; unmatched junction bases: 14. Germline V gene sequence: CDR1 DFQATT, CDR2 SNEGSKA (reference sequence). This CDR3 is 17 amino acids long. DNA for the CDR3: TGCAGTGCTAGAGGTTTGTGGGGGACAGCCGAGGACACTGAAGCTTTCTTT. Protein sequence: CSARGLWGTAEDTEAFF.

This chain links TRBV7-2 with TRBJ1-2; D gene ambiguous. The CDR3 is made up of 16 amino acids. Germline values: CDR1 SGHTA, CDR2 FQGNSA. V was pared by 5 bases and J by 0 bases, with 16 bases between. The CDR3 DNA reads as TGTGCCAGCAGCCCCCAGCCAGGATCAGCTAACTATGGCTACACCTTC. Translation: CASSPQPGSANYGYTF.

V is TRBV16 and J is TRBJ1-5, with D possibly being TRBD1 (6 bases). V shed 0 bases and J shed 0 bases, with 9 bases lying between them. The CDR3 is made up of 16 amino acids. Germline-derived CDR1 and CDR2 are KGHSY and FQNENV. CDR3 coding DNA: TGTGCCAGCAGCCAATCCCCAGGGGATAGCAATCAGCCCCAGCATTTT. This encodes CASSQSPGDSNQPQHF.

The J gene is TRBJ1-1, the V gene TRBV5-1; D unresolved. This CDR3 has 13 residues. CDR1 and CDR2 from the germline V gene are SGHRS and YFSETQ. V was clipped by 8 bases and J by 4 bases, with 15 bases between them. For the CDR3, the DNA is TGCGCCAGGACGGGAGCCGATAGCACTGAAGCTTTCTTT. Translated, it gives CARTGADSTEAFF.

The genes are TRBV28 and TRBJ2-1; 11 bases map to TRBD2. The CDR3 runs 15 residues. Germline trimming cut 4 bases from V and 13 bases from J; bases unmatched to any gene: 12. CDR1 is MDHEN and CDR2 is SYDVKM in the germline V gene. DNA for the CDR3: TGTGCCAGCAGTTCCGGGACTAGCGGATTTCTTGATCAGTTCTTC. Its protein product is CASSSGTSGFLDQFF.

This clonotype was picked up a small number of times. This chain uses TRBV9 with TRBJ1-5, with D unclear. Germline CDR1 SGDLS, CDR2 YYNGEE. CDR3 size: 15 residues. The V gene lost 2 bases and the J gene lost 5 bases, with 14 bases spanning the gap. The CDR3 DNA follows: TGTGCCAGCAGCGTCTTACCCTCAGGCGATCAGCCCCAGCATTTT. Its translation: CASSVLPSGDQPQHF.

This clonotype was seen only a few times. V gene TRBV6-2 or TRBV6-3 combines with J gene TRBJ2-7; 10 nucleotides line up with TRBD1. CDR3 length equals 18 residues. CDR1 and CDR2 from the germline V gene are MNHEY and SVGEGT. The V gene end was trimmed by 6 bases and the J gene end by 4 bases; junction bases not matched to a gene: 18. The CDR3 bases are TGTGCCAGCAGCTTCAGGGTCCTGGGACAGGGGAGTAGATACGAGCAGTACTTC. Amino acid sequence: CASSFRVLGQGSRYEQYF.

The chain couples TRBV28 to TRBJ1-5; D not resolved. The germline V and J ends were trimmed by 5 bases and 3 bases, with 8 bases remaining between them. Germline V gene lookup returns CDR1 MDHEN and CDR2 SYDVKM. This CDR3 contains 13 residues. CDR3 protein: CASSPPLNQPQHF. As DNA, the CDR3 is TGTGCCAGCAGTCCGCCCCTCAATCAGCCCCAGCATTTT.

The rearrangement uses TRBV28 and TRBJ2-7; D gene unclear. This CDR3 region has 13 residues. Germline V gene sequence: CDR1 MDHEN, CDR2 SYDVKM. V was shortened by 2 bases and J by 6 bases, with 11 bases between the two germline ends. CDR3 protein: CASSLVGIREQYF. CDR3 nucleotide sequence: TGTGCCAGCAGTTTAGTCGGAATACGCGAGCAGTACTTC.

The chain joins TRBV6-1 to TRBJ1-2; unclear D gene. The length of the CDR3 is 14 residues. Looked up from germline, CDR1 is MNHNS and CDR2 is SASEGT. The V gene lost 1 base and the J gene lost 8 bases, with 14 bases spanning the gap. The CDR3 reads CASSEGVPVRGYTF. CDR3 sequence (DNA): TGTGCCAGCAGTGAAGGGGTGCCGGTGAGAGGCTACACCTTC.

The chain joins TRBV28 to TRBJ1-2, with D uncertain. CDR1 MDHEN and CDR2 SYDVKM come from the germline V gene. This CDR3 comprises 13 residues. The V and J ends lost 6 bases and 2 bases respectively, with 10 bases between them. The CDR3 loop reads CASSRSLNYGYTF. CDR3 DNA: TGTGCCAGCAGCCGAAGTCTGAACTATGGCTACACCTTC.

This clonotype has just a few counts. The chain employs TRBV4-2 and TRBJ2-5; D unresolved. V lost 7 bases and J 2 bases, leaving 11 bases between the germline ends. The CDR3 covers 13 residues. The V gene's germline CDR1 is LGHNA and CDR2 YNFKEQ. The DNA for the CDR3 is TGTGCCAGCAATGGTGTAGGACAAGAGACCCAGTACTTC. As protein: CASNGVGQETQYF.

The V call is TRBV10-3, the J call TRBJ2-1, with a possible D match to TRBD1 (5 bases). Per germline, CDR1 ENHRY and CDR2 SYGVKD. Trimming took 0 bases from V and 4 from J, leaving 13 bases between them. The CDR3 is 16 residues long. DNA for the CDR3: TGTGCCATCAGTGAGTCGGCCGTGACAGATTACAATGAGCAGTTCTTC. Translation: CAISESAVTDYNEQFF.

Here the CDR3 DNA reads TGTGCCAGCAGCTTGGGAGTGGTTCGGGATGGCTACACCTTC. Residues: CASSLGVVRDGYTF. The gene calls are TRBV5-5 and TRBJ1-2, with unresolved D. CDR3 length: 14 amino acids. V was shortened by 0 bases and J by 6 bases, with 12 bases between the two germline ends. In germline, CDR1 is SGHKS, CDR2 YYEKEE (reference sequence).

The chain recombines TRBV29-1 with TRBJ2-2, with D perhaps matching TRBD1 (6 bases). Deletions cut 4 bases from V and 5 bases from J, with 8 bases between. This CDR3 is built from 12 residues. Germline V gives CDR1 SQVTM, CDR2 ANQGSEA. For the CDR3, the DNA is TGCAGCGTTGGGACAGAGACCGGGGAGCTGTTTTTT. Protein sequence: CSVGTETGELFF.

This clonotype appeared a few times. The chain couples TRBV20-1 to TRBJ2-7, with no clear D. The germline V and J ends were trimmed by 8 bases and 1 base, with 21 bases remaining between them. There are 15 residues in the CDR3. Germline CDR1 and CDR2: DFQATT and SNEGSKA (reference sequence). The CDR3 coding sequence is TGCAGTATCGCCACTAAAAGCAGGTTTTCCTACGAGCAGTACTTC. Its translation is CSIATKSRFSYEQYF.

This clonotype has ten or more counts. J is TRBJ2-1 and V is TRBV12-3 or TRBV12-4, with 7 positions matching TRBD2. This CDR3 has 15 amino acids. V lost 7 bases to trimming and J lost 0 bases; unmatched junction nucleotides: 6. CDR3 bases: TGTGCCAGCACCTCTAGCGGTAGCTCCTACAATGAGCAGTTCTTC. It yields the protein CASTSSGSSYNEQFF.

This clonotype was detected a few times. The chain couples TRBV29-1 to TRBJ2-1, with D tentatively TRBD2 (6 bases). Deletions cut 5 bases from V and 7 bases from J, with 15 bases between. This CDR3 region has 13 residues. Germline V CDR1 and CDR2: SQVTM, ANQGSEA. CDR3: CSVQPSGGNEQFF. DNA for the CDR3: TGCAGCGTTCAACCCTCAGGAGGGAATGAGCAGTTCTTC.